Below are 30 T cell receptor beta chains sequenced from a single sample in a study of T cells after yellow fever vaccination. TCRdb re-called the 5' RACE reads with MiXCR, one entry per CDR3 protein. Of some 170,000 distinct CDR3 sequences listed, approximately 9.7% are singletons. Specimen: CD8+ T cells sorted from PBMCs, collected 45 days after the yellow fever booster vaccination. These receptors were collected from a man aged 18-30 years who received the YFV17D yellow fever vaccine.

This clonotype has more than one count but fewer than ten. The chain links TRBV7-8 to TRBJ1-5; D not resolved. Between the trimmed V and J ends, which lost 0 bases and 0 bases, there was a span of 9 bases. This CDR3 region has 16 residues. Germline V CDR1 and CDR2: SGHVS, FQNEAQ. The CDR3 region has the DNA TGTGCCAGCAGCTTAGCGCCGGGGTATAGCAATCAGCCCCAGCATTTT. It yields the protein CASSLAPGYSNQPQHF.

The CDR3 bases are TGTGCCAGCAGTCGGGACAGGGGGGAACCGGGATGCACCTTC. This codes for CASSRDRGEPGCTF. The rearrangement links TRBV6-2 or TRBV6-3 to TRBJ1-2; 11 positions agree with TRBD1. J was trimmed by 13 bases and V by 5 bases; bases with no gene match: 12. Germline V gives CDR1 MNHEY, CDR2 SVGEGT. This CDR3 comprises 14 residues.

This clonotype was detected a few times. This chain links TRBV19 with TRBJ2-3; D is possibly TRBD2 (6 bases). The CDR3 is 15 amino acids. Trimming cost V 2 bases and J 4 bases, with 13 bases left between them. Germline-derived CDR1 and CDR2 are LNHDA and SQIVND (reference sequence). The CDR3 loop reads CASSIRSGRADTQYF. The CDR3 DNA is TGTGCCAGTAGTATACGAAGCGGGCGTGCAGATACGCAGTATTTT.

This clonotype was found a few times. This chain joins TRBV19 and TRBJ1-2; maybe TRBD1 (5 bases). The CDR3 loop spans 16 amino acids. V lost 6 bases and J 5 bases, leaving 22 bases between the germline ends. The germline CDR1 and CDR2 sequences are LNHDA and SQIVND (reference sequence). The DNA of the CDR3 is TGTGCCAGTAGCCTTACCGGGGCTCACTCCCGATATGGCTACACCTTC. It is translated as CASSLTGAHSRYGYTF.

V gene TRBV29-1 combines with J gene TRBJ2-1; D is unclear. V dropped 6 bases and J dropped 5 bases, with 11 bases sitting between them. Germline values: CDR1 SQVTM, CDR2 ANQGSEA. The CDR3 loop spans 12 amino acids. As DNA, the CDR3 is TGCAGCGTCGAACACAGAGACAATGAGCAGTTCTTC. As protein: CSVEHRDNEQFF.

This clonotype was counted between two and nine times. The rearrangement joins TRBV4-1 to TRBJ2-1; D call uncertain. CDR3 length: 16 residues. CDR1 is MGHRA, CDR2 YSYEKL, per germline. V was cut by 0 bases and J by 3 bases, with 12 bases left in between. This CDR3 is CASSQEADESYNEQFF. The CDR3, as DNA: TGCGCCAGCAGCCAAGAGGCCGATGAGAGCTACAATGAGCAGTTCTTC.

This clonotype turned up a few times. V gene TRBV4-1 combines with J gene TRBJ2-1, with D perhaps matching TRBD1 (5 bases). Germline V gene data show CDR1 as MGHRA and CDR2 as YSYEKL. The CDR3 is 13 amino acids. V gave up 4 bases and J gave up 6 bases, with 10 bases separating them. The CDR3 DNA sequence: TGCGCCAGCAGCCGAGACAGTCTCAATGAGCAGTTCTTC. Translation: CASSRDSLNEQFF.

This clonotype was picked up a small number of times. This rearrangement joins TRBV6-5 to TRBJ2-1; 13 bases line up with TRBD2. The CDR3 contains 15 residues. Germline V CDR1 and CDR2: MNHEY, SVGAGI. With 6 bases clipped from V and 4 bases from J, the junction kept 3 bases outside the gene matches. CDR3 nucleotide sequence: TGTGCCAGCAGCAGACTAGCGGGGGGATACAATGAGCAGTTCTTC. Residues: CASSRLAGGYNEQFF.

In its sample, this clonotype was seen a few times. The chain joins TRBV6-2 or TRBV6-3 to TRBJ2-2; D uncertain. The CDR3 extends over 15 amino acids. V was cut by 0 bases and J by 4 bases, with 9 bases left in between. Germline CDR1 MNHEY, CDR2 SVGEGT. The CDR3 is CASSYSPWGTGELFF. CDR3 sequence (DNA): TGTGCCAGCAGTTACTCCCCCTGGGGCACCGGGGAGCTGTTTTTT.

The chain recombines TRBV7-9 with TRBJ2-7; maybe TRBD1 (6 bases). The CDR3 sequence is 15 residues long. V lost 4 bases and J lost 6, with 19 bases in between. The germline CDR1 and CDR2 sequences are SEHNR and FQNEAQ (reference sequence). DNA of the CDR3: TGTGCCAGCAGCTACCCGGGACAACCTTTCCTCGAGCAGTACGTC. Protein product: CASSYPGQPFLEQYV.

This clonotype was picked up a small number of times. The chain recombines TRBV18 with TRBJ2-7; D possibly uses TRBD1 or TRBD2 (5 bases each). Germline assignment: CDR1 KGHSH and CDR2 LQKENI. CDR3 length: 13 amino acids. Trimming shortened V by 3 bases and J by 3 bases, and 9 bases separated the two germline ends. CDR3 DNA sequence: TGTGCCAGCTCACCCGGGGCCATCTACGAGCAGTACTTC. The encoded protein is CASSPGAIYEQYF.

In its sample, this clonotype was seen a few times. The chain has TRBV6-5 and TRBJ2-2; no clear D. CDR1 MNHEY and CDR2 SVGAGI come from the germline V gene. V lost 2 bases and J lost 1, with 11 bases in between. This CDR3 is built from 16 residues. CDR3 region: CASSYGIGLNTGELFF. The CDR3, as DNA: TGTGCCAGCAGTTACGGTATAGGATTGAACACCGGGGAGCTGTTTTTT.

The V and J genes are TRBV3-1 and TRBJ2-7; 9 bases are shared with TRBD1. The ends lost 5 bases at V and 5 bases at J; junction bases unmatched: 4. The germline gives CDR1 LGHDT, CDR2 YNNKEL (reference sequence). The CDR3 sequence is 13 residues long. Written as DNA, the CDR3 is TGTGCCAGCAGCGTCCGGGACAGGGACGAGCAGTACTTC. The encoded protein is CASSVRDRDEQYF.

The V call is TRBV12-3 or TRBV12-4, the J call TRBJ1-2, with 9 bases aligning to TRBD1. V lost 7 bases, J lost 8 bases, and 11 bases stayed unmatched. The CDR3 covers 14 residues. DNA of the CDR3: TGTGCCAGCATAAGGGGACAGGGTGTTTTGGGCTACACCTTC. Its translation is CASIRGQGVLGYTF.

This clonotype was seen more than once but under ten times. The gene calls are TRBV7-9 and TRBJ2-1, with D perhaps TRBD2 (7 bases). The CDR3 consists of 13 residues. The germline V and J ends were trimmed by 8 bases and 8 bases, with 16 bases remaining between them. In germline, CDR1 is SEHNR, CDR2 FQNEAQ (reference sequence). The CDR3 loop is CASEGGPQDEQFF. CDR3 bases: TGTGCCAGCGAGGGGGGGCCTCAGGATGAGCAGTTCTTC.

This rearrangement joins TRBV28 to TRBJ1-6; 7 nucleotides agree with TRBD1. Germline-derived CDR1 and CDR2 are MDHEN and SYDVKM. This CDR3 region has 16 residues. Trimming at V came to 5 bases and at J to 8 bases, leaving 12 bases not matched to a gene. CDR3 nucleotides: TGTGCCAGCAGTGGTCAACAGGGGTTTCTGGATTCACCCCTCCACTTT. Translated, it gives CASSGQQGFLDSPLHF.

This clonotype was seen more than once but under ten times. The chain couples TRBV10-3 to TRBJ2-1; D perhaps matches TRBD1 (5 bases). The germline V and J ends were trimmed by 3 bases and 8 bases, with 14 bases remaining between them. The CDR3 is 14 residues long. Germline CDR1 ENHRY, CDR2 SYGVKD. In nucleotides, the CDR3 is TGTGCCATCAGTGAAGGCAGGGTTATCGATGAGCAGTTCTTC. Protein: CAISEGRVIDEQFF.

The V call is TRBV6-5, the J call TRBJ2-3; TRBD2 agrees at 10 bases. V lost 6 bases to trimming and J lost 8 bases; unmatched junction nucleotides: 5. Germline V CDR1 and CDR2: MNHEY, SVGAGI. This CDR3 has 13 amino acids. This CDR3 reads CASRAGGPATQYF. The DNA for the CDR3 is TGTGCCAGCAGAGCGGGGGGGCCGGCTACGCAGTATTTT.

This clonotype was observed a few times. The rearrangement links TRBV7-9 to TRBJ2-7, with D perhaps TRBD2 (6 bases). This CDR3 is 16 amino acids long. Germline V CDR1 and CDR2: SEHNR, FQNEAQ (reference sequence). Trimming removed 0 bases at V and 0 bases at J, with 12 bases between. This CDR3 reads CASSLAGGTSSYEQYF. The CDR3 DNA sequence: TGTGCCAGCAGCTTAGCCGGCGGGACCAGCTCCTACGAGCAGTACTTC.

This clonotype was seen a few times. The chain couples TRBV4-1 to TRBJ2-3; possible D gene TRBD2, 5 bases. Per the germline V gene, CDR1 is MGHRA and CDR2 is YSYEKL. The CDR3 sequence is 15 residues long. Trimming stripped 1 base from V and 2 bases from J, with 10 bases between. This CDR3 is CASSQADSSTDTQYF. Here the CDR3 DNA reads TGCGCCAGCAGCCAAGCGGACTCTTCCACAGATACGCAGTATTTT.

This clonotype has only a few counts. V gene TRBV6-2 or TRBV6-3 combines with J gene TRBJ2-3, with TRBD2 as a possible D gene (6 bases). The CDR3 runs to 15 residues. Germline V gives CDR1 MNHEY, CDR2 SVGEGT. The V and J ends lost 10 bases and 2 bases respectively, with 19 bases between them. CDR3 region: CAIHPGSYSTDTQYF. The CDR3, as DNA: TGTGCCATCCACCCCGGGAGCTACTCCACAGATACGCAGTATTTT.

This clonotype has just a few counts. The chain employs TRBV6-5 and TRBJ2-1, with D tentatively TRBD1 or TRBD2 (5 bases each). The CDR3 runs 16 residues. Germline V gene sequence: CDR1 MNHEY, CDR2 SVGAGI. V lost 6 bases and J 6 bases, leaving 21 bases between the germline ends. CDR3 sequence: CASSPPEGPLFNEQFF. The CDR3 bases are TGTGCCAGCAGCCCTCCCGAGGGGCCGTTATTCAATGAGCAGTTCTTC.

The chain has TRBV4-1 and TRBJ2-5; TRBD1 aligns across 7 bases. V lost 4 bases and J lost 5; bases outside the gene matches: 7. Looked up from germline, CDR1 is MGHRA and CDR2 is YSYEKL. The CDR3 has 14 residues. DNA for the CDR3: TGCGCCAGCAGCCCGGGACAGCTCTGGGAGACCCAGTACTTC. Translating it yields CASSPGQLWETQYF.

The V and J genes are TRBV4-1 and TRBJ1-5, with D unresolved. The CDR3 totals 15 residues. The V and J ends lost 1 base and 6 bases respectively, with 13 bases between them. Germline loops: CDR1 MGHRA, CDR2 YSYEKL. CDR3 region: CASSQGLDETQPQHF. CDR3 nucleotide sequence: TGCGCCAGCAGCCAAGGTCTGGACGAAACTCAGCCCCAGCATTTT.

The rearrangement uses TRBV27 and TRBJ2-7; D is perhaps TRBD2 (6 bases). The germline gives CDR1 MNHEY, CDR2 SMNVEV (reference sequence). The CDR3 is made up of 15 amino acids. The V gene lost 3 bases and the J gene lost 3 bases, with 15 bases spanning the gap. The chain's CDR3 is CASSLKGLSLYEQYF. The CDR3 DNA reads TGTGCCAGCAGTTTGAAGGGACTTTCCCTCTACGAGCAGTACTTC.

The sample holds a few counts of this clonotype. The chain uses TRBV7-9 and TRBJ2-7; D unresolved. Deletions cut 3 bases from V and 0 bases from J, with 15 bases between. CDR1 SEHNR and CDR2 FQNEAQ come from the germline V gene (reference sequence). The length of the CDR3 is 16 residues. This CDR3 reads CASSFLLSESSYEQYF. In nucleotides, the CDR3 is TGTGCCAGCAGCTTTCTTCTGTCGGAAAGCTCCTACGAGCAGTACTTC.

The table lists this clonotype with a few counts. The chain recombines TRBV2 with TRBJ2-7, with D perhaps TRBD1 or TRBD2 (5 bases each). The CDR3 sequence is 13 residues long. The ends were cut back, 6 bases at V and 6 bases at J, with 15 bases in the middle. Germline values: CDR1 SNHLY, CDR2 FYNNEI. The CDR3 loop is CASRWGSGREQYF. The CDR3, as DNA: TGTGCCAGCAGATGGGGGAGTGGTCGCGAGCAGTACTTC.

This clonotype was recorded a few times. The chain joins TRBV9 to TRBJ1-1; D may be TRBD1 (6 bases). Per germline, CDR1 SGDLS and CDR2 YYNGEE. The ends were cut back, 3 bases at V and 6 bases at J, with 9 bases in the middle. This CDR3 has 12 residues. The CDR3 region has the DNA TGTGCCAGCAGCGCGGGGGGCCCTGAAGCTTTCTTT. Residues: CASSAGGPEAFF.

The sample holds many counts of this clonotype. The chain joins TRBV29-1 to TRBJ2-5; 15 positions agree with TRBD2. Germline CDR1 is SQVTM and CDR2 is ANQGSEA. With 7 bases clipped from V and 5 bases from J, the junction kept 5 bases outside the gene matches. This CDR3 spans 14 amino acids. The CDR3 reads CSGTSGGAGETQYF. CDR3 bases: TGCAGCGGGACTAGCGGGGGGGCCGGTGAGACCCAGTACTTC.

This clonotype was recorded a few times. At one boundary the junction diverges from the germline segment, which might be a read error. V is TRBV4-1 and J is TRBJ1-1; 12 bases agree with TRBD1. The CDR3 spans 16 residues. The V gene's germline CDR1 is MGHRA and CDR2 YSYEKL. CDR3 residues: CASTQIPGQGASEAFF. The CDR3 DNA reads as TGCGCCAGCACCCAAATTCCGGGACAGGGGGCTTCTGAAGCTTTCTTT.